This TCR beta chain was obtained from a study of post-analysis software for immune sequencing data. TCR beta cDNA libraries included unique molecular identifiers. MiXCR, applied by TCRdb to the PCR reads, yields one record per CDR3 protein. The top ten hold 0.5% to 0.6% of the sample, which has hundreds of thousands of distinct CDR3 sequences, 25% to 30% seen once. On this clonotype: Its antigen is unidentified.

The CDR3 contains 16 residues. The germline gives CDR1 MNHEY, CDR2 SVGAGI. V was clipped by 4 bases and J by 7 bases; unmatched bases: 10. Study-wide results and limits: In patients, TRBV5-6, TRBV5-1 and TRBV20-1 belonged to four or five TRBV segments found more frequently than in controls.

Material for sequencing was blood. The sequence was collected from a girl aged 10-17 years with multiple sclerosis. The chain combines TRBV6-5 with TRBJ1-2; 12 bases line up with TRBD1. The CDR3: CASSSKRGTGGLGYTF. The CDR3 coding sequence is TGTGCCAGCAGTTCCAAACGAGGGACAGGGGGCCTTGGCTACACCTTC.